This T cell receptor (beta chain) is drawn from a study of blood T cell repertoires in COVID-19. V shed 5 bases and J shed 4 bases, with 9 bases lying between them. The CDR3 covers 13 residues. The germline gives CDR1 SGHAT, CDR2 FQNNGV. TCRdb keeps only in-frame clones here, not all; method: immunoSEQ multiplex PCR. The profile shows over 70,000 clones, more than 80% of them singletons. This sequence joins TRBV11-2 and TRBJ1-3; unclear D gene. This clonotype was obtained from a woman aged 70-85 years with acute or convalescent COVID-19. Input material: peripheral blood. The CDR3 is CASSPDGGNTIYF. The CDR3 region has the DNA TGTGCCAGCAGCCCTGACGGGGGAAACACCATATATTTT.